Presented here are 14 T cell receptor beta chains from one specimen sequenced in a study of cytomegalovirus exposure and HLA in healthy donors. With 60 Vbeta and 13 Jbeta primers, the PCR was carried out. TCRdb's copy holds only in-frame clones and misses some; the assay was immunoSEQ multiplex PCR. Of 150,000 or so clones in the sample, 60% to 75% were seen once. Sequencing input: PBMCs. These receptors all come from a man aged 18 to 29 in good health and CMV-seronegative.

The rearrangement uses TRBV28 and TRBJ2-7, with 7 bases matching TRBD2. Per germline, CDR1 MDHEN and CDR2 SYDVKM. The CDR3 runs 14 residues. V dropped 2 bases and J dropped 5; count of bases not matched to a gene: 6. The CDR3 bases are TGTGCCAGCAGTTTACCAACTAGCGCCCACGAGCAGTACGTC. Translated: CASSLPTSAHEQYV.

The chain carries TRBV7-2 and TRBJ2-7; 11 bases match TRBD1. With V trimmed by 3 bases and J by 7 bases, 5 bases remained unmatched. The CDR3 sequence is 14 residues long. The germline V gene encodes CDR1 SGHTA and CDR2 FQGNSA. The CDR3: CASSFGQGAEEQYF. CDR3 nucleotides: TGTGCCAGCAGCTTTGGACAGGGGGCGGAGGAGCAGTACTTC.

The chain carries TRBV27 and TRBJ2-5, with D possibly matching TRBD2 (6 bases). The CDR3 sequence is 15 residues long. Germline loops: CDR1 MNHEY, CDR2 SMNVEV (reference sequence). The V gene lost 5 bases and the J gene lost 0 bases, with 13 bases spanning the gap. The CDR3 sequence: CASSEGLSYQETQYF. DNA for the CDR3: TGTGCCAGCAGTGAGGGACTTTCGTACCAAGAGACCCAGTACTTC.

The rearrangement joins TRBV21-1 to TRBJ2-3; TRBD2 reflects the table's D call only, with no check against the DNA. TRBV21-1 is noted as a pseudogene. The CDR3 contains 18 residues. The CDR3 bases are TGTGCCAGCAGCAGAGATCCTCCGGGGGGGCACATCACAGATACGCAGTATTTT. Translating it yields CASSRDPPGGHITDTQYF.

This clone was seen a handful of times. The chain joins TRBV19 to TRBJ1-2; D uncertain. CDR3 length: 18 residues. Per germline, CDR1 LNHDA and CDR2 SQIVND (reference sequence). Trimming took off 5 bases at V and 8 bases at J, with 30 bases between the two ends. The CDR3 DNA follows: TGTGCCAGTAGTGACGGACGGCTCGTACTTCCTTTATCGGGAGGCTACACCTTC. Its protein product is CASSDGRLVLPLSGGYTF. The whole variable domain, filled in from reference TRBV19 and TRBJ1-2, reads DGGITQSPKYLFRKEGQNVTLSCEQNLNHDAMYWYRQDPGQGLRLIYYSQIVNDFQKGDIAEGYSVSREKKESFPLTVTSAQKNPTAFYLCASSDGRLVLPLSGGYTFGSGTRLTVV.

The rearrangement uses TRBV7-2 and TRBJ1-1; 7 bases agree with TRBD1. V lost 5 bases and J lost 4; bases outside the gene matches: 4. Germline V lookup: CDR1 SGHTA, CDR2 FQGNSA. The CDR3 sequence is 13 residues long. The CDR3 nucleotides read TGTGCCAGCAGCGCGACAGGGAGCACTGAAGCTTTCTTT. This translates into CASSATGSTEAFF.

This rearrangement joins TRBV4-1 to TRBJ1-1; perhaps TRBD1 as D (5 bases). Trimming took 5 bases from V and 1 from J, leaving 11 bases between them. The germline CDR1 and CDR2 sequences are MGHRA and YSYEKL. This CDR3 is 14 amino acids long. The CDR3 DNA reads TGCGCCAGCAGCAGACAGTCGCCGAACACTGAAGCTTTCTTT. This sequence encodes CASSRQSPNTEAFF.

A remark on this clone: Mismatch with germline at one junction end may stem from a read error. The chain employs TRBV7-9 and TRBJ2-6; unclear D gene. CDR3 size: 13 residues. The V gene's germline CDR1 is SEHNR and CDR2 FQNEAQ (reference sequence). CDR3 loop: CASSLSNANGLTF. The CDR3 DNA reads TGTGCCAGCAGCTTATCGAACGCCAACGGCCTGACTTTC.

CDR3 sequence reads: CASSPSTGGGNQPQHF. The CDR3 DNA reads as TGCGCCAGCAGCCCCTCTACAGGGGGCGGCAATCAGCCCCAGCATTTT. This chain links TRBV5-1 with TRBJ1-5; TRBD1 matches 9 bases. This CDR3 contains 16 residues. Germline V gene sequence: CDR1 SGHRS, CDR2 YFSETQ. V shed 4 bases and J 2 bases; nucleotides not matched to a gene: 7.

The CDR3 here is CASSAAGGRMVNEQFF. The DNA for the CDR3 is TGTGCCAGCAGCGCGGCCGGGGGGCGTATGGTAAATGAGCAGTTCTTC. The chain employs TRBV5-4 and TRBJ2-1, with D tentatively TRBD2 (7 bases). The ends were cut back, 4 bases at V and 7 bases at J, with 21 bases in the middle. Per germline, CDR1 SGHNT and CDR2 YYREEE (reference sequence). This CDR3 region has 16 residues.

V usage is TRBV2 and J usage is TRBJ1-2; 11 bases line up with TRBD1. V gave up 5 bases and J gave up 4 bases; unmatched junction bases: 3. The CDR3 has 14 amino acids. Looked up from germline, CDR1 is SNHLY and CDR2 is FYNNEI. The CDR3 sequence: CASSPGTGGYGYTF. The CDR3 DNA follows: TGTGCCAGCAGTCCTGGGACAGGGGGCTATGGCTACACCTTC.

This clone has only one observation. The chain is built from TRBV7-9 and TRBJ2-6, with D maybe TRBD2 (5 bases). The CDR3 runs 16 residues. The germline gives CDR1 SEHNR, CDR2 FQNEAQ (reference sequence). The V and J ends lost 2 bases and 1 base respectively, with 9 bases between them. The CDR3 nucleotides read TGTGCCAGCAGCTTAATATGGACTTCTGGGGCCAACGTCCTGACTTTC. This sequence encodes CASSLIWTSGANVLTF.

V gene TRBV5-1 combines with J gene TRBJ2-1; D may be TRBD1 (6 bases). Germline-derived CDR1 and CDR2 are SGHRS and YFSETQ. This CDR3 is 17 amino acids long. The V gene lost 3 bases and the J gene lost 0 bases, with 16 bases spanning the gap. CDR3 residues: CASSYWTAISSYNEQFF. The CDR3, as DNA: TGCGCCAGCAGCTATTGGACAGCCATCAGCTCCTACAATGAGCAGTTCTTC.

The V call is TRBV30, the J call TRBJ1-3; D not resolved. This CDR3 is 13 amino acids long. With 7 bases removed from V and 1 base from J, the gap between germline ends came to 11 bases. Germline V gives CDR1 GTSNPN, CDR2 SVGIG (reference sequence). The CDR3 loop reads CAYNPGSGNTIYF. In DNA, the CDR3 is TGTGCCTACAACCCCGGGTCTGGAAACACCATATATTTT.